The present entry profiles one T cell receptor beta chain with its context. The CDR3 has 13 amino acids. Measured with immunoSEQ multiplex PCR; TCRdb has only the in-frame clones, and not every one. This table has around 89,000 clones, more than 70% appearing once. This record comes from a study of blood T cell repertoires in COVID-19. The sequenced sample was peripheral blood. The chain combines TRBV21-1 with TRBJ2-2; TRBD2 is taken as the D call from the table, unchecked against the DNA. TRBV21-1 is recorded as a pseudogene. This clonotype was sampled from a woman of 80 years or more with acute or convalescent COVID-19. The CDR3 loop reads CASSTGIPGELFF. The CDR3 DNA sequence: TGTGCCAGCAGCACGGGTATCCCCGGGGAGCTGTTTTTT.